This T cell receptor (beta chain) was profiled in a study of OX40 agonist ivuxolimab in advanced cancers. The study's findings and limits: At 0.1 to 3.0 mg/kg, clonal expansion of CD4+ and CD8+ blood T cells had occurred by week 6. The specificity for antigen of the expanded peripheral T cells was not determined.

Produced via immunoSEQ multiplex PCR; TCRdb's table is partial and in-frame only. The sample has 95,000 to 150,000 clones, approximately 92% seen once. Germline loops: CDR1 MNHNY, CDR2 SVGAGI (reference sequence). With 4 bases removed from V and 4 bases from J, the gap between germline ends came to 10 bases. The CDR3 is 14 residues long. Concerning this clone itself: Its target is unknown.

Blood got drawn at baseline, again on cycle 4 day 1, and then on cycle 7 day 1. This receptor was taken from an adult with an advanced solid tumor such as melanoma, head and neck, liver or kidney cancer. This rearrangement joins TRBV6-6 to TRBJ1-4; maybe TRBD1 (5 bases). The sample in question was CD4+ or CD8+ T cells sorted from blood, obtained in a trial of the OX40 agonist ivuxolimab. This chain's CDR3 is CASSSMGVNEKLFF. The CDR3 nucleotides are TGTGCCAGCAGTTCCATGGGGGTTAATGAAAAACTGTTTTTT.